One sample yielded the 28 T cell receptor beta chains listed below, sequenced in a study of blood T cells in healthy people across ages. A second PCR, run for about 6 to 11 cycles, used a sample-barcoded 5' primer plus a J-beta primer mix. One entry per CDR3 protein results from TCRdb running MiXCR on the 5' RACE reads. Found here are around 1,600,000 distinct CDR3 sequences, roughly two fifths of them singletons; the top ten hold 4%. Sequenced: blood. Receptors originate from a woman younger than 35 in good health.

This clonotype occurred many times. Germline and junction disagree at one end, which may indicate a read error. This sequence joins TRBV5-1 and TRBJ1-1, with D possibly TRBD1 on 5 matching bases. CDR1 SGHRS and CDR2 YFSETQ come from the germline V gene. This CDR3 spans 13 amino acids. CDR3 coding DNA: TGTGCCAGCAGTTTTCAGGGGAACACTGAAGCTTTCTTT. Amino acid sequence: CASSFQGNTEAFF.

The rearrangement joins TRBV10-2 to TRBJ2-6, with 10 bases matching TRBD1. V lost 6 bases, J lost 1 base, and 15 bases stayed unmatched. CDR1 WSHSY and CDR2 SAAADI come from the germline V gene. This CDR3 is 20 amino acids long. CDR3 sequence (DNA): TGCGCCAGCAGACAGGGCGACAGGGGGCTTTGGAGGTCTGGGGCCAACGTCCTGACTTTC. This translates into CASRQGDRGLWRSGANVLTF.

This clonotype was observed a handful of times. The chain links TRBV2 to TRBJ2-1; 7 bases are a match to TRBD2. V trimming: 4 bases; J trimming: 15 bases; junction bases outside the gene matches: 9. Germline V lookup: CDR1 SNHLY, CDR2 FYNNEI. The CDR3 is made up of 12 amino acids. CDR3 region: CASSALAEVTFF. As DNA, the CDR3 is TGTGCCAGCAGTGCCCTAGCGGAGGTAACGTTCTTC.

The V call is TRBV29-1, the J call TRBJ2-7; D may be TRBD1 or TRBD2 (6 bases each). With 7 bases removed from V and 2 bases from J, the gap between germline ends came to 15 bases. This CDR3 has 13 amino acids. Germline CDR1 and CDR2: SQVTM and ANQGSEA. The DNA for the CDR3 is TGCAGCGCCATGGGGGGCCGCACCTACGAGCAGTACTTC. This codes for CSAMGGRTYEQYF.

The J gene is TRBJ1-1, the V gene TRBV27; D remains ambiguous. The CDR3 has 14 residues. Germline V lookup: CDR1 MNHEY, CDR2 SMNVEV (reference sequence). V dropped 0 bases and J dropped 6 bases, with 11 bases sitting between them. CDR3 DNA: TGTGCCAGCAGTTTATCGGCCGGGAGTCCTGAAGCTTTCTTT. Its translation: CASSLSAGSPEAFF.

The CDR3 region is CASSLQGQGYNEQFF. The CDR3, as DNA: TGTGCCAGCAGTTTACAGGGACAGGGGTACAATGAGCAGTTCTTC. V is TRBV12-3 or TRBV12-4 and J is TRBJ2-1; 10 nucleotides agree with TRBD1. V gave up 2 bases and J gave up 4 bases; unmatched junction bases: 2. The CDR3 extends over 15 amino acids.

The rearrangement joins TRBV7-2 to TRBJ1-5; no reliable D call. Deletions cut 1 base from V and 5 bases from J, with 9 bases between. The CDR3 is 14 amino acids. The germline V gene encodes CDR1 SGHTA and CDR2 FQGNSA. CDR3 nucleotide sequence: TGTGCCAGCAGCTTAGGAGTCGGTGATCAGCCCCAGCATTTT. Translating it yields CASSLGVGDQPQHF.

The genes are TRBV4-2 and TRBJ2-5; a possible D gene is TRBD2 (6 bases). V lost 1 base, J lost 11 bases, and 29 bases lay in between. This CDR3 contains 18 residues. Germline V lookup: CDR1 LGHNA, CDR2 YNFKEQ. The CDR3 DNA reads as TGTGCCAGCAGCCAAGTTTCTGCTCCGGGACTCTGGTCCAATGAGCAGTACTTC. This codes for CASSQVSAPGLWSNEQYF.

This clonotype was picked up a small number of times. This chain joins TRBV7-9 and TRBJ1-2; TRBD1 is a possible D gene (5 bases). There are 15 residues in the CDR3. Between the trimmed V and J ends, which lost 1 base and 3 bases, there was a span of 12 bases. Germline V gene lookup returns CDR1 SEHNR and CDR2 FQNEAQ (reference sequence). In nucleotides, the CDR3 is TGTGCCAGCAGCTTAGTCTTGGGCAGGGACTATGGCTACACCTTC. This gives the protein CASSLVLGRDYGYTF.

J is TRBJ1-2 and V is TRBV20-1, with D possibly matching TRBD1 (5 bases). This CDR3 has 15 amino acids. Trimming removed 0 bases from V and 5 bases from J, with 16 bases in between. The germline V gene encodes CDR1 DFQATT and CDR2 SNEGSKA (reference sequence). DNA for the CDR3: TGCAGTGCTAGAGATCTCTGGGACCTTAAGTATGGCTACACCTTC. Translation: CSARDLWDLKYGYTF.

This clonotype appeared a few times. This chain uses TRBV24-1 with TRBJ1-5; no clear D. The V gene's germline CDR1 is KGHDR and CDR2 SFDVKD. V shed 9 bases and J shed 5 bases, with 13 bases lying between them. The CDR3 contains 13 residues. The CDR3 region has the DNA TGTGCCACCGGAGAACGGCGGGATCAGCCCCAGCATTTT. Protein sequence: CATGERRDQPQHF.

The chain employs TRBV4-1 and TRBJ1-2, with 9 bases identical to TRBD1. Germline CDR1 MGHRA, CDR2 YSYEKL. CDR3 length equals 15 residues. With 1 base clipped from V and 7 bases from J, the junction kept 7 bases outside the gene matches. The CDR3 reads CASSQVIQGAFGYTF. In DNA, the CDR3 is TGCGCCAGCAGCCAAGTGATACAGGGGGCTTTTGGCTACACCTTC.

The chain employs TRBV27 and TRBJ1-2, with D perhaps matching TRBD1 (5 bases). The V and J ends lost 3 bases and 3 bases respectively, with 14 bases between them. The V gene's germline CDR1 is MNHEY and CDR2 SMNVEV (reference sequence). This CDR3 has 15 residues. The DNA for the CDR3 is TGTGCCAGCAGTTTCCTGACAGCCCGACACTATGGCTACACCTTC. It translates to CASSFLTARHYGYTF.

The genes are TRBV7-9 and TRBJ2-5; no clear D. Germline V gene lookup returns CDR1 SEHNR and CDR2 FQNEAQ (reference sequence). V dropped 6 bases and J dropped 1 base, with 12 bases sitting between them. CDR3 length: 14 residues. For the CDR3, the DNA is TGTGCCAGCAGACATTTCGGGCCCCAAGAGACCCAGTACTTC. As protein: CASRHFGPQETQYF.

V usage is TRBV21-1 and J usage is TRBJ2-1. TRBV21-1 is assigned pseudogene status. This CDR3 is built from 10 residues. CDR3 region: CARLNNEQFF. CDR3 nucleotides: TGTGCCAGACTAAACAATGAGCAGTTCTTC.

This chain connects TRBV27 to TRBJ2-5, with a weak D call TRBD2 (5 bases). V shed 4 bases and J shed 13 bases, with 22 bases lying between them. This CDR3 region has 14 residues. CDR1 MNHEY and CDR2 SMNVEV come from the germline V gene (reference sequence). Here the CDR3 reads CASSSGLIYNELYF. In DNA, the CDR3 is TGTGCCAGCAGTTCTGGACTGATATACAATGAGCTGTACTTC.

The rearrangement uses TRBV20-1 and TRBJ2-1; D is ambiguous. CDR3 length: 16 amino acids. Trimming took off 0 bases at V and 0 bases at J, with 12 bases between the two ends. The germline gives CDR1 DFQATT, CDR2 SNEGSKA (reference sequence). The CDR3 sequence is CSARDRAASSYNEQFF. CDR3 bases: TGCAGTGCTAGAGATAGGGCAGCCAGCTCCTACAATGAGCAGTTCTTC.

The J gene is TRBJ2-5, the V gene TRBV30; D gene uncertain. The DNA end is more similar to TRBJ2-7, so the J call may be wrong. The CDR3 is 11 amino acids. The germline V gene encodes CDR1 GTSNPN and CDR2 SVGIG (reference sequence). CDR3 nucleotides: TGTGCCTGGAGTTTAATGTACGAGCAGTACTTC. This encodes CAWSLMYEQYF.

The genes are TRBV20-1 and TRBJ2-5, with TRBD1 matching over 12 bases. The CDR3 length is 14 residues. Unmatched junction bases numbered 6, after V lost 5 bases and J lost 5 bases. The germline V gene has CDR1 DFQATT and CDR2 SNEGSKA (reference sequence). The CDR3 spells CSAQGTGGPETQYF. The CDR3 DNA is TGCAGTGCTCAAGGGACAGGGGGCCCGGAGACCCAGTACTTC.

This clonotype was seen more than once but under ten times. The chain has TRBV5-5 and TRBJ2-1; D tentatively fits TRBD1 or TRBD2 (5 bases each). The CDR3 length is 16 residues. Germline assignment: CDR1 SGHKS and CDR2 YYEKEE (reference sequence). The V and J ends lost 4 bases and 3 bases respectively, with 17 bases between them. CDR3 nucleotide sequence: TGTGCCAGCAGCGGACTTGGGCAGGGAATCTACAATGAGCAGTTCTTC. Its translation is CASSGLGQGIYNEQFF.

The rearrangement joins TRBV12-3 or TRBV12-4 to TRBJ2-1; possible D gene TRBD2, 5 bases. The CDR3 length is 12 residues. The V and J ends lost 6 bases and 8 bases respectively, with 11 bases between them. This CDR3 reads CASRGVSHEQFF. The CDR3 DNA is TGTGCCAGCAGGGGAGTTTCCCATGAGCAGTTCTTC.

This clonotype appeared a few times. This sequence joins TRBV5-1 and TRBJ2-1, with 15 bases fitting TRBD2. CDR1 and CDR2 (germline): SGHRS, YFSETQ. The CDR3 sequence is 15 residues long. The ends lost 4 bases at V and 7 bases at J; junction bases unmatched: 3. CDR3 sequence reads: CASSTGLAGGNEQFF. The CDR3 DNA follows: TGCGCCAGCAGCACCGGACTAGCGGGGGGGAATGAGCAGTTCTTC. Full variable domain (remainder filled in from reference TRBV5-1 and TRBJ2-1): KAGVTQTPRYLIKTRGQQVTLSCSPISGHRSVSWYQQTPGQGLQFLFEYFSETQRNKGNFPGRFSGRQFSNSRSEMNVSTLELGDSALYLCASSTGLAGGNEQFFGPGTRLTVL.

This clonotype has only one observation. The chain uses TRBV7-9 and TRBJ2-3; 8 nucleotides align to TRBD2. V lost 5 bases and J lost 2; bases outside the gene matches: 6. The germline V gene has CDR1 SEHNR and CDR2 FQNEAQ (reference sequence). This CDR3 spans 15 amino acids. CDR3: CASSKPGLDTDTQYF. The CDR3 DNA reads as TGTGCCAGCAGCAAGCCGGGACTAGACACAGATACGCAGTATTTT.

J is TRBJ2-3 and V is TRBV29-1; 8 nucleotides match TRBD2. Trimming took 2 bases from V and 0 from J; bases not matched to a gene: 4. CDR3 length: 15 amino acids. Germline V gene data show CDR1 as SQVTM and CDR2 as ANQGSEA. CDR3: CSVEQAGASTDTQYF. Written as DNA, the CDR3 is TGCAGCGTTGAACAAGCGGGGGCTAGCACAGATACGCAGTATTTT.

The chain employs TRBV7-8 and TRBJ2-5; TRBD2 matches 10 bases. The better agreement between TRBJ2-7 and the DNA end casts doubt on the J call. CDR3 size: 15 residues. CDR1 and CDR2 (germline): SGHVS, FQNEAQ. CDR3 nucleotide sequence: TGTGCCAGCAGCGACCGGATGACTAGCGGGTACGAGCAGTACTTC. The encoded protein is CASSDRMTSGYEQYF.

The chain employs TRBV20-1 and TRBJ1-6, with 7 bases fitting TRBD1. Trimming removed 5 bases from V and 0 bases from J; junction bases left unmatched: 7. The CDR3 sequence is 16 residues long. Germline V gives CDR1 DFQATT, CDR2 SNEGSKA (reference sequence). CDR3: CSALKGDSSYNSPLHF. For the CDR3, the DNA is TGCAGTGCTCTTAAGGGGGACAGCTCCTATAATTCACCCCTCCACTTT.

CDR3 sequence reads: CASSPQGRNGYTF. In DNA form, the CDR3 reads TGTGCCAGCAGTCCGCAGGGGAGGAATGGCTACACCTTC. J is TRBJ1-2 and V is TRBV12-3 or TRBV12-4; TRBD1 might be the D (6 bases). The CDR3 is made up of 13 amino acids. The V gene lost 5 bases and the J gene lost 6 bases, with 13 bases spanning the gap.

This clonotype was found a few times. The chain employs TRBV6-2 or TRBV6-3 and TRBJ2-7; 7 bases are shared with TRBD1. With 5 bases clipped from V and 3 bases from J, the junction kept 4 bases outside the gene matches. Germline V gene sequence: CDR1 MNHEY, CDR2 SVGEGT. The CDR3 covers 13 residues. Here the CDR3 reads CASSGDRLYEQYF. The CDR3 DNA reads as TGTGCCAGCAGTGGGGACAGACTCTACGAGCAGTACTTC.